This T cell receptor beta chain was identified during a study of T cell changes during pregnancy in multiple sclerosis (dated by TCRdb to the late 2010s). For the study in its entirety: In women with multiple sclerosis, the researchers looked at how the T cell repertoire shifted as pregnancy progressed.

Concerning this clone: It lacks a known antigen. Base qualities are missing; no much larger clone stands one base away.

Library preparation used the immunoSEQ multiplex PCR assay. The table was pulled from immuneACCESS by TCRdb, which kept in-frame rearrangements only. Such tables lose some clones; where checked, under half of the loss comes from unresolved V genes, and the rest has no known cause. Within this sample are about 38,000 clones, with 91% of them counted one time only. The leading ten clones occupy 5.5% to 7% of the sample. The cysteine opens and the phenylalanine closes a CDR3 of 13 amino acids. Of the read, only the CDR3 DNA is kept; its 39 bases are in frame from base 1. CDR1 and CDR2, looked up from the germline V gene, are MNHNS and SASEGT. V is trimmed back by 6 bases and J by 1 base, and the junction contains 2 bases that no gene match accounts for.

The sample in question was CD8+ T cells from peripheral blood mononuclear cells, obtained in the second trimester of pregnancy. The chain couples TRBV6-1 to TRBJ1-1; TRBD1 fits 7 bases in the junction. The sequence was collected from a female donor with multiple sclerosis, enrolled in a pregnancy study. DNA sequence: TGTGCCAGCAGGCGACAGGGGAACACTGAAGCTTTCTTT. This codes for CASRRQGNTEAFF.